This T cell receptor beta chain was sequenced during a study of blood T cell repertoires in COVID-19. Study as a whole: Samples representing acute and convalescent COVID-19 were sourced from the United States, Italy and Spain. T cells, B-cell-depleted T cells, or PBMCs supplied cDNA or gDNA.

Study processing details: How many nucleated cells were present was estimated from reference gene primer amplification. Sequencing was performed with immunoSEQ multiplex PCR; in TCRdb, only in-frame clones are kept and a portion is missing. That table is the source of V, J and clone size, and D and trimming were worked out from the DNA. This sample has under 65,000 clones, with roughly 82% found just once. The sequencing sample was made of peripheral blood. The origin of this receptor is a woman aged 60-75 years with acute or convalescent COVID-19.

The CDR3 is CASSLRQVNTEAFF. CDR3 in DNA: TGTGCCAGCAGCTTAAGACAGGTTAACACTGAAGCTTTCTTT. The gene calls are TRBV7-2 and TRBJ1-1; D possibly corresponds to TRBD1 (6 bases). The CDR3 has 14 residues. Trimming left V 2 bases short and J 2 bases short, with 9 bases between. From germline, CDR1 is SGHTA and CDR2 FQGNSA.